The sequence of this T cell receptor (beta chain) was determined in a study of regulatory T cells in long-lasting Graves disease. CDR1 SGHRS and CDR2 YFSETQ come from the germline V gene. V lost 4 bases, J lost 4 bases, and 8 bases stayed unmatched. This CDR3 contains 15 residues. Time point meaning: newly diagnosed GD, antithyroid drugs for less than 3 months. From RNA extracted from PBMCs, the TCR library was made. Investigators report Graves' disease was diagnosed under American Thyroid Association guidelines. Investigators prepared the TCR beta libraries by applying iRepertoire HTBI primers and Arm-PCR of CDR3 regions. TCRdb passed the multiplex PCR reads through MiXCR, listing each CDR3 protein once. Here the sample spans about 500,000 distinct CDR3 sequences, around 11% being singletons. Comments on this clonotype: Its specificity is unknown.

Study-wide points: The persistent group shared roughly 2,700 public clonotypes, more than the 966 shared by new patients.

The same specimen was also included in a second study, on T cells in Graves' hyperthyroidism and ophthalmopathy.

This receptor was obtained from a woman aged 30 to 39 with Graves disease. V usage is TRBV5-1 and J usage is TRBJ2-5, with TRBD2 matching over 9 bases. The material was peripheral blood mononuclear cells (PBMCs), obtained at new diagnosis, from a patient treated with antithyroid drugs. This CDR3 reads CASSPREGGRETQYF. The CDR3 DNA reads TGCGCCAGCAGCCCGCGGGAGGGGGGGAGAGAGACCCAGTACTTC.